This T cell receptor beta chain was captured in a study of cytomegalovirus exposure and HLA in healthy donors. General observations from the study: A subsequent analysis found that TCR clusters from the first cohort also tended to co-occur in the 130 or so validation repertoires, with around 94% of cluster scores above 0.

The donors were members of the validation cohort comprising over 90 subjects, separate from the roughly 670-subject first cohort. This CDR3 has 14 amino acids. Germline V gene lookup returns CDR1 SGHNT and CDR2 YYREEE (reference sequence). Trimming took 4 bases from V and 8 from J; bases not matched to a gene: 8. This clone was counted a single time. As yet, its antigen is unknown. Profiling relied on immunoSEQ multiplex PCR, and the TCRdb table lists in-frame clones only, not all of them. The sample contains approximately 150,000 clones, roughly 90% of which appear only once. The gene calls are TRBV5-4 and TRBJ1-4; 7 bases are a match to TRBD1. This receptor was identified in a man in his late teens or twenties in good health and CMV-seronegative. The specimen sequenced was PBMCs. In DNA form, the CDR3 reads TGTGCCAGCAGCGGGGACAGCGGTAGGGAAAAACTGTTTTTT. Protein product: CASSGDSGREKLFF.